The entry that follows covers one T cell receptor (beta chain) sequence. Amplification targeted TCR beta CDR3 regions from RNA transcripts. When the TCR CDR3 underwent first-round RT-PCR, the HTBI primer set was used. TCRdb fed the multiplex PCR reads into MiXCR, producing one record per CDR3 protein. The data contain roughly 570,000 distinct CDR3 sequences, roughly 50% of them singletons. The CDR3 is made up of 16 amino acids. Per the germline V gene, CDR1 is LNHNV and CDR2 is YYDKDF (reference sequence). The ends lost 4 bases at V and 7 bases at J; junction bases unmatched: 13. Diagnosis rested on symptoms, serum thyroxine and TRAb, thyroid ultrasound, and orbital computed tomography. The record originates from a study of T cells in Graves' hyperthyroidism and ophthalmopathy.

The TCR comes from an adult woman with Graves' disease, either hyperthyroidism or ophthalmopathy (not recorded which). Input material: peripheral blood or thyroid tissue (not recorded which). This chain uses TRBV15 with TRBJ1-2; 9 nucleotides agree with TRBD1. The CDR3 DNA is TGTGCCACCAGCACCAGCCCCGGGACAGGGCTTAGTGGCTACACCTTC. Protein product: CATSTSPGTGLSGYTF.